A selection of T cell receptor beta chains follows, all from one sample in a study of post-analysis software for immune sequencing data. Each CDR3 protein is one row after TCRdb ran MiXCR on the PCR reads. The sample lists 650,000 to 850,000 distinct CDR3 sequences, about 43% occurring once. Sequencing was carried out using blood. The receptor source for this set is a girl aged 5-17 years with multiple sclerosis. The CDR3 runs from the conserved cysteine through the conserved F or W. D genes are given only for firm matches. Where a row states a size, it is once, few, many or the class of an expanded clone; other rows omit it.

clone_size	v_call	d_call	j_call	cdr3_nt	cdr3_aa
few	TRBV29-1	.	TRBJ1-1	TGCAGCGTTGTGGACCTCGGAACCAACACTGAAGCTTTCTTT	CSVVDLGTNTEAFF
.	TRBV7-9	.	TRBJ1-1	TGTGCCAGCAGCCCCTCCGGGGCGACAATGAACACTGAAGCTTTCTTT	CASSPSGATMNTEAFF
few	TRBV29-1	.	TRBJ2-3	TGCAGCGAACAGACGGATACGCAGTATTTT	CSEQTDTQYF
.	TRBV6-5	TRBD2	TRBJ2-7	TGTGCCAGCACTTCCGCGGGAGCTGAGCAGTACTTC	CASTSAGAEQYF
few	TRBV20-1	.	TRBJ1-1	TGCAGTGCGAGGAGGGGTTACACTGAAGCTTTCTTT	CSARRGYTEAFF
few	TRBV19	TRBD1	TRBJ2-7	TGTGCCAGTAGTCCCGGGACAGAGCTCTTATACGAGCAGTACTTC	CASSPGTELLYEQYF
.	TRBV6-2/TRBV6-3	TRBD1	TRBJ1-1	TGTGCCAGCCGAGAACAGGGGGTGAATGAAGCTTTCTTT	CASREQGVNEAFF
.	TRBV2	TRBD2	TRBJ2-1	TGTGCCAGCAGTGAGCTTGGGACTAGCGCTAGATACCTAGACAATGAGCAGTTCTTC	CASSELGTSARYLDNEQFF
.	TRBV7-2	TRBD2	TRBJ2-7	TGTGCCAGCAGCTTAGGGCGGGGGGGTTCCTACGAGCAGTACTTC	CASSLGRGGSYEQYF
few	TRBV10-2	.	TRBJ2-5	TGCGCCAGCGGGGCGGCGGCCGAGACCCAGTACTTC	CASGAAAETQYF
.	TRBV20-1	.	TRBJ2-7	TGCAGTGCTTCCCGGGAGTCATCCTACAATGAGCAGTACTTC	CSASRESSYNEQYF
.	TRBV20-1	.	TRBJ2-1	TGCAGTGCTCCGCCATACTCCTACAATGAGCAGTTCTTC	CSAPPYSYNEQFF
.	TRBV3-1	TRBD1	TRBJ1-2	TGTGCCAGCAGCCAAGATCCCGTCCGGGACAGAGGAAACTATGGCTACACCTTC	CASSQDPVRDRGNYGYTF
few	TRBV10-2	TRBD2	TRBJ2-7	TGCGCCAGCAGTGAGTCGGTTGTAGCGGGAGTCTACGAGCAGTACTTC	CASSESVVAGVYEQYF
few	TRBV21-1	.	TRBJ2-7	TGTGCCAGCTCGAACGAGCAGTACTTC	CASSNEQYF
once	TRBV7-6	.	TRBJ2-1	TGTGCCAGCAGCCCGCAGAGCCATGAGCAGTTCTTC	CASSPQSHEQFF
.	TRBV5-1	TRBD2	TRBJ2-1	TGCGCCAGCAGCGGGGGACTAGGGAACAAGGATGAGCAGTTCTTC	CASSGGLGNKDEQFF
few	TRBV7-6	.	TRBJ2-7	TGTGCCAGCAGCTCCAGGGTAGGCTACGAGCAGTACTTC	CASSSRVGYEQYF
once	TRBV19	TRBD2	TRBJ2-7	TGTGCCAGTGGACCCGGGACTATCTGGGTTTACGAGCAGTACTTC	CASGPGTIWVYEQYF
few	TRBV27	.	TRBJ2-3	TGTGCCAGCAGTTTTCTCCCTGAGCGGTTCAGCACAGATACGCAGTATTTT	CASSFLPERFSTDTQYF
few	TRBV3-1	TRBD1	TRBJ2-1	TGTGCCAGCAGCCAAGTAGGGACAGCTTACAATGAGCAGTTCTTC	CASSQVGTAYNEQFF
few	TRBV6-1	.	TRBJ2-5	TGTGCCAGCAGTGAAGAGGTGACACCCCAAGAGACCCAGTACTTC	CASSEEVTPQETQYF
few	TRBV25-1	.	TRBJ2-3	TGTGCCAGCAGTCGGTTGGAGGGGTCAGATACGCAGTATTTT	CASSRLEGSDTQYF
few	TRBV12-3/TRBV12-4	.	TRBJ2-1	TGTGCCAGCATGGGGGGTAGCTCCTACAATGAGCAGTTCTTC	CASMGGSSYNEQFF
.	TRBV20-1	TRBD1	TRBJ2-7	TGCAGTGCTAGGGCCGGGACAGGGGGCTTACACGAGCAGTACTTC	CSARAGTGGLHEQYF
.	TRBV5-1	.	TRBJ2-4	TGCGCCAGCAGCTTTATTCCGACGCAGGGTGGCAAAAACATTCAGTACTTC	CASSFIPTQGGKNIQYF
.	TRBV6-6	.	TRBJ2-3	TGTGCCAGCAGTACCCCACGGGGGACTAGCACAGATACGCAGTATTTT	CASSTPRGTSTDTQYF
.	TRBV12-3/TRBV12-4	.	TRBJ2-7	TGTGCCAGCAGCCTATCTCGCGTCACCTACGAGCAGTACTTC	CASSLSRVTYEQYF
.	TRBV9	.	TRBJ2-7	TGTGCCAGCAGCGTAGACGGAAGGGGATCCTACGAGCAGTACTTC	CASSVDGRGSYEQYF
.	TRBV20-1	TRBD1	TRBJ1-2	TGCAGTGCTAGAGCCCCGGACAGGTCTGGTGGCTACACCTTC	CSARAPDRSGGYTF
few	TRBV30	TRBD1	TRBJ1-2	TGTGCCTGGAGTGTTGGGGGGACAGGATCGGTTTACGACTATGGCTACACCTTC	CAWSVGGTGSVYDYGYTF
.	TRBV29-1	TRBD2	TRBJ2-1	TGCAGCGTGGACGACCGGGAGGGCCCCCGGAATGAGCAGTTCTTC	CSVDDREGPRNEQFF
.	TRBV27	.	TRBJ2-1	TGTGCCAGCAGTTTATCCCCAGGAAAATACAATGAGCAGTTCTTC	CASSLSPGKYNEQFF
.	TRBV28	TRBD1	TRBJ1-4	TGTGCCAGCAGTTTCTCCGGGACAGGGGGTGAAAAACTGTTTTTT	CASSFSGTGGEKLFF
few	TRBV6-2/TRBV6-3	TRBD1	TRBJ2-1	TGTGCCAGCAGTCCAGACCGGGACAGGGAACGATACAATGAGCAGTTCTTC	CASSPDRDRERYNEQFF